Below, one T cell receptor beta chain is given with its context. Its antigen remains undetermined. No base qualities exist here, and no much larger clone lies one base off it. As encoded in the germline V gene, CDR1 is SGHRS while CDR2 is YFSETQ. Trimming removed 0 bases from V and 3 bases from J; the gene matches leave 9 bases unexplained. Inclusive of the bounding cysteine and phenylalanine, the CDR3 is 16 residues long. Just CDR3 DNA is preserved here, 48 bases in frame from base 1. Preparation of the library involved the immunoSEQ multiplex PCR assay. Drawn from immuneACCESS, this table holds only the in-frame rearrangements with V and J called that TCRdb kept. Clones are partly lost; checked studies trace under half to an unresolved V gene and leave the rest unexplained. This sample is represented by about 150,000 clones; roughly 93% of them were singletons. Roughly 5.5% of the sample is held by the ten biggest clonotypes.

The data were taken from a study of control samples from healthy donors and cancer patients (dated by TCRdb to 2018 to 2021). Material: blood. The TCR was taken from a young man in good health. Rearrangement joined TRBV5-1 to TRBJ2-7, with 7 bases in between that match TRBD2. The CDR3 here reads CASSLASGEGRYEQYF. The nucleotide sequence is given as TGCGCCAGCAGCTTGGCGTCGGGGGAGGGCCGCTACGAGCAGTACTTC.